Listed below are T cell receptor beta chains from one sample, sequenced in a study of beta chain features in type 1 diabetes. Assay used: immunoSEQ multiplex PCR; TCRdb lists only in-frame clones, some missing. The data hold some 500,000 clones, with more than 9.5% observed a single time. Sequenced sample: naive CD4+ T cells from blood. The receptors were sampled from a woman aged 18-35 years in good health. CDR3s include the opening cysteine and the closing phenylalanine or tryptophan.

j_call v_call cdr3_aa
TRBJ2-1 TRBV28 CASAIDHTWQFF
TRBJ1-3 TRBV30 CAWNPGSGNTIYF
TRBJ2-5 TRBV18 CASSPSTGGRETQYF
TRBJ2-1 TRBV4-2 CASSLPTSGIRNEQFF
TRBJ2-1 TRBV9 CASSISGGSYNEQFF
TRBJ1-6 TRBV9 CASSYRGINSPLHF
TRBJ1-1 TRBV2 CASSPIGGSTEAFF
TRBJ1-1 TRBV11-2 CASSLRQGAGTEAFF
TRBJ2-5 TRBV13 CASSFDRLGETQYF
TRBJ2-2 TRBV9 CASSAAGQNTGELFF
TRBJ2-1 TRBV6-6 CASSGTGGSYNEQFF
TRBJ2-1 TRBV5-1 CASSLNTGAYNEQFF
TRBJ2-7 TRBV2 CASSRQGSSYEQYF
TRBJ2-1 TRBV7-3 CASSSGLAIEQFF
TRBJ1-1 TRBV30 CAWAPGMMNTEAFF
TRBJ1-1 TRBV11-2 CASYDGTANTEAFF
TRBJ1-1 TRBV30 CAWRINSLNTEAFF
TRBJ2-6 TRBV13 CASSFSGSGANVLTF
TRBJ2-2 TRBV11-2 CASSSISRDVGELFF
TRBJ2-4 TRBV5-4 CASSSKAGKNIQYF
TRBJ2-1 TRBV29-1 CSVDGGAYSYNEQFF
TRBJ1-1 TRBV4-2 CASSQVGGTEAFF
TRBJ1-4 TRBV9 CASSPTGTPNEKLFF
TRBJ1-3 TRBV4-1 CASSQVGPGNTIYF
TRBJ2-2 TRBV4-3 CASSQVGTATGELFF
TRBJ1-2 TRBV29-1 CSVYLRTGEGYTF
TRBJ1-6 TRBV7-2 CASSLGGTGNSPLHF
TRBJ2-1 TRBV9 CASSVEANSDYNEQFF
TRBJ2-5 TRBV7-3 CASSAGARETQYF
TRBJ1-6 TRBV2 CASSEGIISPLHF
TRBJ1-4 TRBV4-1 CASSQSPPWDATNEKLFF
TRBJ2-3 TRBV29-1 CSVGGQGADTQYF